This TCR beta chain was sequenced during a study of blood T cell repertoires in COVID-19. The wider study: The analysed material was cDNA or gDNA that came from T cells, B-cell-depleted T cells, or PBMCs.

Study processing details: How many nucleated cells were present was estimated from reference gene primer amplification. Data came from immunoSEQ multiplex PCR; TCRdb stores just in-frame clones and leaves some out. The V and J calls and the clone size are those of that table, but D and trimming were determined from the DNA. The repertoire holds fewer than 90,000 clones, with approximately 75% as singletons. The CDR3 length is 14 residues. Per germline, CDR1 SGHVS and CDR2 FNYEAQ. V lost 6 bases and J lost 3, with 12 bases in between. This clonotype was obtained from a woman aged 80 or over with acute or convalescent COVID-19. The gene calls are TRBV7-6 and TRBJ1-5; a weak D match, TRBD1 (6 bases). What was sequenced was peripheral blood. CDR3 DNA sequence: TGTGCCAGCAGTTTGGACAGCTTCAATCAGCCCCAGCATTTT. Protein sequence: CASSLDSFNQPQHF.